This T cell receptor (beta chain) stems from a study of blood T cells in healthy people across ages. Looking at the study overall: About one barcoded beta molecule per two T cells came from capture by template switching. Findings of the study overall: Naive T cell percentage showed a strong correlation with the diversity of TCR beta.

Germline CDR1 is SGDLS and CDR2 is YYNGEE. The CDR3 runs to 16 residues. Trimming left V 3 bases short and J 0 bases short, with 15 bases between. Then a second PCR, running roughly 6 to 11 cycles, was carried out with a sample-barcoded 5' primer and a J-beta primer mix. TCRdb passed the 5' RACE reads through MiXCR, listing each CDR3 protein once. The sample has roughly 860,000 distinct CDR3 sequences; 62% are singletons. Peripheral blood from each donor was collected in a volume of 9.5 to 10 milliliters. Researchers report isolating at least 6 million PBMCs per sample. Points on this clonotype: Its antigen is unknown.

The sequencing sample was made of blood. The chain recombines TRBV9 with TRBJ1-1, with D maybe TRBD1 (6 bases). This receptor was taken from a man aged 25-40 years in good health. The CDR3 nucleotides are TGTGCCAGCAGCGCGGGGGGGGGCCTGATGAACACTGAAGCTTTCTTT. Translation gives CASSAGGGLMNTEAFF.